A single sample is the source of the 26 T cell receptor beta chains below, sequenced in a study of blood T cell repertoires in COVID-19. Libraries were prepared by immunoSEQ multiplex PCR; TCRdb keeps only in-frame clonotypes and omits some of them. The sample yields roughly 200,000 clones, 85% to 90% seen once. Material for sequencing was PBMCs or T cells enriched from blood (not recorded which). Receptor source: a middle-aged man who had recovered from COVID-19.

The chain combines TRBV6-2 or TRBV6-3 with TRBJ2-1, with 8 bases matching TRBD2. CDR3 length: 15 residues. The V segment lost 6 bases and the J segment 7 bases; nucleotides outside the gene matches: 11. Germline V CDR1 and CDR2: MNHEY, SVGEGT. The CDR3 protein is CASSDGTSIGNEQFF. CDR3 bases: TGTGCCAGCAGCGACGGGACTAGTATTGGAAATGAGCAGTTCTTC.

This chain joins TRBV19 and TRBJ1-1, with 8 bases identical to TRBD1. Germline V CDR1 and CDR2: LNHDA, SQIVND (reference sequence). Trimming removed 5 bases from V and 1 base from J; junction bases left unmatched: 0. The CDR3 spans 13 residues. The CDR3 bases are TGTGCCAGTAGTGGACAGGGGAACACTGAAGCTTTCTTT. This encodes CASSGQGNTEAFF.

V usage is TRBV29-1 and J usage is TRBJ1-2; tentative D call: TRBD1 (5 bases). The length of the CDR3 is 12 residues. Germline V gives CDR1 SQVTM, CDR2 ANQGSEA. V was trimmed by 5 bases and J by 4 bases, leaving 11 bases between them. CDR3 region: CSVSQGSYGYTF. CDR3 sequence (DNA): TGCAGCGTTTCCCAGGGTAGCTATGGCTACACCTTC.

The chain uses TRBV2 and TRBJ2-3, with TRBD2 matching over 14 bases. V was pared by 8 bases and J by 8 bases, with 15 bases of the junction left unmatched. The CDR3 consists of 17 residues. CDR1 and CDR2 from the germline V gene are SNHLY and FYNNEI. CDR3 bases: TGTGCCAGCGTACCTCAATTAAGACTAGCGGGAGGGGGTACGCAGTATTTT. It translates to CASVPQLRLAGGGTQYF.

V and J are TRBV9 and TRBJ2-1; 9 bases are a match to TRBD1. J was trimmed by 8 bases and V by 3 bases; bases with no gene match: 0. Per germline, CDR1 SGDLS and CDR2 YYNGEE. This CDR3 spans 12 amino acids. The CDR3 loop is CASSGTGDEQFF. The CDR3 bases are TGTGCCAGCAGCGGGACAGGGGATGAGCAGTTCTTC.

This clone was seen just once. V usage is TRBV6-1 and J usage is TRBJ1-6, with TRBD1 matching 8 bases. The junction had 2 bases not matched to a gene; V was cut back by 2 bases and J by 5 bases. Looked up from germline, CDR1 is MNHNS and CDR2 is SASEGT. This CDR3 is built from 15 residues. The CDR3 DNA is TGTGCCAGCAGTGAACGGGACAGGCATAATTCACCCCTCCACTTT. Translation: CASSERDRHNSPLHF.

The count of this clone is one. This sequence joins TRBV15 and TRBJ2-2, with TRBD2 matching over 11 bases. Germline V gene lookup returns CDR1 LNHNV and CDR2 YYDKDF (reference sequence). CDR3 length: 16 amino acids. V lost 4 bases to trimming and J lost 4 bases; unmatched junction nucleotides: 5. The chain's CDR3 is CATSITLAGVTGELFF. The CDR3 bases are TGTGCCACCAGCATAACACTAGCGGGAGTCACCGGGGAGCTGTTTTTT.

DNA for the CDR3: TGTGCCAGTAAGACTAGCGGGAAAGGCCCAGATACGCAGTATTTT. Translating it yields CASKTSGKGPDTQYF. The chain uses TRBV19 and TRBJ2-3, with 11 bases fitting TRBD2. The CDR3 has 15 amino acids. Trimming took 7 bases from V and 4 from J; bases not matched to a gene: 7. The germline V gene encodes CDR1 LNHDA and CDR2 SQIVND (reference sequence).

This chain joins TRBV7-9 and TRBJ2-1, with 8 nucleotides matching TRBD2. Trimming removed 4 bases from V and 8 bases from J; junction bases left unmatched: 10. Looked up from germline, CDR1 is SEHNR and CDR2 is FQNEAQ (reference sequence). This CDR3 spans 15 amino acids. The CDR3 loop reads CASSSGTGGPDEQFF. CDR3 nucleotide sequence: TGTGCCAGCAGCTCCGGGACGGGGGGGCCTGATGAGCAGTTCTTC.

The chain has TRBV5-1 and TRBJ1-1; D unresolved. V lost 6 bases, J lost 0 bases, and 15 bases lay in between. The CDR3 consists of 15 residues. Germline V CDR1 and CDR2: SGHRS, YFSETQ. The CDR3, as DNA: TGCGCCAGCAAAGGAGTCCTCCATATGAACACTGAAGCTTTCTTT. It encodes CASKGVLHMNTEAFF.

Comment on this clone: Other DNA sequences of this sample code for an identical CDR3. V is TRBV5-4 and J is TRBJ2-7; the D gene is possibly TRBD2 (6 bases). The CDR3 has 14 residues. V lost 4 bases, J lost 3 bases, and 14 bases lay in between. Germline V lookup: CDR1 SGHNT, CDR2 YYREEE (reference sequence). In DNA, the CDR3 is TGTGCCAGCAGCCCCGGGACTGGCGGCTACGAGCAGTACTTC. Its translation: CASSPGTGGYEQYF.

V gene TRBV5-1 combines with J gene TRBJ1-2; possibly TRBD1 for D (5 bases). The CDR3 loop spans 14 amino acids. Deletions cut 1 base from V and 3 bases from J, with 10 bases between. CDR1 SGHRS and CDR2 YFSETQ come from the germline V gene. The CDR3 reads CASSLLGQHYGYTF. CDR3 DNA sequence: TGCGCCAGCAGCTTGTTGGGGCAGCACTATGGCTACACCTTC.

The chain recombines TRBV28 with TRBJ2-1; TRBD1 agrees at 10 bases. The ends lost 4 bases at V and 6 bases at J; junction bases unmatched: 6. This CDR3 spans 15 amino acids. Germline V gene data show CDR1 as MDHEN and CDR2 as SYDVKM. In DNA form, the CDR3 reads TGTGCCAGCAGTTGGACAGGGGGACGCGTCAATGAGCAGTTCTTC. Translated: CASSWTGGRVNEQFF.

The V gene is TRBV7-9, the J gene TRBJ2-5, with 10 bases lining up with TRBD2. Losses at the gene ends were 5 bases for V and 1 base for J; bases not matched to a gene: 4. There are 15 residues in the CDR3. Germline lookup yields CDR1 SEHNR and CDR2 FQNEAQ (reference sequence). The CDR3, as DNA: TGTGCCAGCAGCGCACTAGCGGGGCCCCAAGAGACCCAGTACTTC. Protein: CASSALAGPQETQYF.

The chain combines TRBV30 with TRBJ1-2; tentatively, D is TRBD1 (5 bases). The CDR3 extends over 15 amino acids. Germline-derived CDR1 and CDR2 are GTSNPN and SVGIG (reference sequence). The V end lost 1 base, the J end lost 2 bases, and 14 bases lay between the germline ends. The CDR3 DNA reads TGTGCCTGGAGTGGGATCTTACAGGCGAACTATGGCTACACCTTC. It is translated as CAWSGILQANYGYTF. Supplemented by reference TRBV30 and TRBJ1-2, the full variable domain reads SQTIHQWPATLVQPVGSPLSLECTVEGTSNPNLYWYRQAAGRGLQLLFYSVGIGQISSEVPQNLSASRPQDRQFILSSKKLLLSDSGFYLCAWSGILQANYGYTFGSGTRLTVV.

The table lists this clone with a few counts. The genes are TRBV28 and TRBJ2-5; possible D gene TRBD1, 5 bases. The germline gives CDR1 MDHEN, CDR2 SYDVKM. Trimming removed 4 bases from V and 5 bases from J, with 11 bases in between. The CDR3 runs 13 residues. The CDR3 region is CASSSRVRETQYF. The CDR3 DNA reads TGTGCCAGCAGTTCCAGGGTTCGGGAGACCCAGTACTTC.

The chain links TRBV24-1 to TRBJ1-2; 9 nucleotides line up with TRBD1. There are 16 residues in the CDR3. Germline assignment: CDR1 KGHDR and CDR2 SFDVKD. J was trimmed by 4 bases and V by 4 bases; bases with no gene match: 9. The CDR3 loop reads CATSDPKQGAAYGYTF. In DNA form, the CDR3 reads TGTGCCACCAGTGACCCGAAACAGGGGGCGGCCTATGGCTACACCTTC.

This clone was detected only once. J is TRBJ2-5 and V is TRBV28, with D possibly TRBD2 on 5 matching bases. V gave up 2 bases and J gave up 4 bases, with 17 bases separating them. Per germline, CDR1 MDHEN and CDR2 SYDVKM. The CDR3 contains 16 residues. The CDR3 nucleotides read TGTGCCAGCAGTTTAGGACGGGCCCCGGCGGGAGAGACCCAGTACTTC. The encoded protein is CASSLGRAPAGETQYF.

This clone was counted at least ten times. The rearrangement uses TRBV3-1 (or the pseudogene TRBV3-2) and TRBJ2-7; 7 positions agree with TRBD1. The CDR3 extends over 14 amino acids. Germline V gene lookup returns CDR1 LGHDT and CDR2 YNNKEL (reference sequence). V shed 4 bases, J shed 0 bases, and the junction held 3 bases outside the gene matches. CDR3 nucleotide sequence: TGTGCCAGCAGCCTCGGGGACAGCTCCTACGAGCAGTACTTC. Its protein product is CASSLGDSSYEQYF.

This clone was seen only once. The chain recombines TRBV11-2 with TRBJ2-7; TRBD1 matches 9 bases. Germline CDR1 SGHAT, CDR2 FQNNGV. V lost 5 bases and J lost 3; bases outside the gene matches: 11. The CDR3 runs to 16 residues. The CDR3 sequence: CASSGRLQTGGYEQYF. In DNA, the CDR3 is TGTGCCAGCAGCGGACGTTTGCAGACAGGGGGCTACGAGCAGTACTTC.

As DNA, the CDR3 is TGTGCCAGTACCCCGGACAGGGGAATTCCTGGGGCCAACGTCCTGACTTTC. The encoded protein is CASTPDRGIPGANVLTF. The chain carries TRBV19 and TRBJ2-6; TRBD1 matches at 9 bases. V shed 7 bases and J 2 bases; nucleotides not matched to a gene: 9. This CDR3 contains 17 residues. Germline V gene data show CDR1 as LNHDA and CDR2 as SQIVND (reference sequence).

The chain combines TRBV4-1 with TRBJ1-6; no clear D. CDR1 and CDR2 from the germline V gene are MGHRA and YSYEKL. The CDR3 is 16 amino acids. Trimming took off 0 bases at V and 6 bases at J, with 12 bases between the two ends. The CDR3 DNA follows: TGCGCCAGCAGCCAAGAGGAATTCCAGGCTAATTCACCCCTCCACTTT. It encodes CASSQEEFQANSPLHF.

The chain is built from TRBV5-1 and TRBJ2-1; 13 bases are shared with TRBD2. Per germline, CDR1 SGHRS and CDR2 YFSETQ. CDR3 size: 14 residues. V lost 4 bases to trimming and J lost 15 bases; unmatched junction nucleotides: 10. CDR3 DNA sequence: TGCGCCAGCAGCGACGGGACTAGCGGGATCAATCTGTTCTTC. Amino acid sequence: CASSDGTSGINLFF.

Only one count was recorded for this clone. The DNA of the CDR3 is TGTGCCATCAGTGAGTCGGGGGCAGGGGGCGCCCAAGAGACCCAGTACTTC. Translated: CAISESGAGGAQETQYF. This sequence joins TRBV10-3 and TRBJ2-5; 8 nucleotides match TRBD1. The CDR3 length is 17 residues. J was trimmed by 1 base and V by 0 bases; bases with no gene match: 7. Germline CDR1 reads ENHRY; CDR2 reads SYGVKD.

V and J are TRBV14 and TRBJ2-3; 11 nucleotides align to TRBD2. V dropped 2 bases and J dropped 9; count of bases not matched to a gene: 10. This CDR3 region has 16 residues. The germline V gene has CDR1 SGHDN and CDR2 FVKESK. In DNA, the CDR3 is TGTGCCAGCAGCCAAACCCTAGCGGGGGGCCCCCGGACGCAGTATTTT. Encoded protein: CASSQTLAGGPRTQYF.

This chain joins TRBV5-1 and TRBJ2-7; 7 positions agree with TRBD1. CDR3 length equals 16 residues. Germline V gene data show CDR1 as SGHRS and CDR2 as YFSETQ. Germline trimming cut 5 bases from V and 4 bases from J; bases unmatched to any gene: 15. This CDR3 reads CASSRGPGTEAYEQYF. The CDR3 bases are TGCGCCAGCAGTAGGGGGCCCGGGACAGAAGCGTACGAGCAGTACTTC.